The entry below gives a single T cell receptor (beta chain) sequence along with its context. One end of the junction does not line up with germline, which may come from a read error. This sample is drawn from a study of regulatory T cells in long-lasting Graves disease. Time point specified: newly diagnosed GD, antithyroid drugs for less than 3 months. Following extraction of RNA from PBMCs, that RNA was used to make the TCR library. Under American Thyroid Association guidelines, Graves' disease was diagnosed. The TCR beta library used iRepertoire HTBI primers with Arm-PCR amplification of CDR3. MiXCR, run by TCRdb on the multiplex PCR reads, gives a single entry per CDR3 protein. The sample comprises a few hundred thousand distinct CDR3 sequences, about 15% of which are singletons, and approximately 22% rests with the top ten. CDR3 length equals 18 residues. The germline gives CDR1 LGHNA, CDR2 YNFKEQ.

These sequences were also reported in another study, on T cells in Graves' hyperthyroidism and ophthalmopathy.

The source of this sequence is a woman aged 18-35 years with Graves disease. J is TRBJ2-5 and V is TRBV4-2; 9 nucleotides agree with TRBD2. The material was peripheral blood mononuclear cells (PBMCs), obtained at new diagnosis, from a patient treated with antithyroid drugs. CDR3 nucleotides: TGTGCCAGCAGTCAAGGTGCCCTAGCGGGATCTGGGTTAGAGACCCAGTACTTC. It codes for CASSQGALAGSGLETQYF.